Below, 9 T cell receptor beta chains from the same sample are listed, as sequenced in a study of response to subunit inactivated influenza vaccine. Each CDR3 protein is one row after TCRdb ran MiXCR on the RT-PCR reads. The data show about 520,000 distinct CDR3 sequences, 6% to 9% seen once. The material was PBMCs from blood, obtained roughly 24 months after vaccination. The receptor source for this set is a man aged 45 to 70 who received an inactivated influenza vaccine.

This clonotype was recorded a few times. The CDR3 DNA reads as TGTGCCAGCAGCGGGGCCGGGCAGTACTTC. Amino acid sequence: CASSGAGQYF. V is TRBV5-5 and J is TRBJ2-7; TRBD1 might be the D (5 bases). V gave up 4 bases and J gave up 9 bases, with 8 bases separating them. The germline gives CDR1 SGHKS, CDR2 YYEKEE (reference sequence). This CDR3 contains 10 residues.

This chain uses TRBV27 with TRBJ2-3, with a weak D call TRBD2 (5 bases). The CDR3 extends over 16 amino acids. Germline V gene sequence: CDR1 MNHEY, CDR2 SMNVEV (reference sequence). With 0 bases removed from V and 5 bases from J, the gap between germline ends came to 15 bases. In nucleotides, the CDR3 is TGTGCCAGCAGTTTATCCGAGCGGTCCGTCATAGATACGCAGTATTTT. This sequence encodes CASSLSERSVIDTQYF.

The CDR3 protein is CSVDSKTGELFF. The DNA of the CDR3 is TGCAGTGTCGATAGCAAAACCGGGGAGCTGTTTTTT. V usage is TRBV20-1 and J usage is TRBJ2-2; no definite D call. With 7 bases removed from V and 5 bases from J, the gap between germline ends came to 11 bases. CDR1 and CDR2 (germline): DFQATT, SNEGSKA (reference sequence). There are 12 residues in the CDR3.

This clonotype was detected ten times or more. The chain employs TRBV29-1 and TRBJ2-1, with 13 bases aligning to TRBD2. The junction had 4 bases not matched to a gene; V was cut back by 6 bases and J by 8 bases. The CDR3 totals 13 residues. CDR1 and CDR2 from the germline V gene are SQVTM and ANQGSEA. This CDR3 is CSVGTSGTHEQFF. CDR3 DNA sequence: TGCAGCGTAGGGACTAGCGGGACGCATGAGCAGTTCTTC.

This clonotype was found many times. The chain carries TRBV20-1 and TRBJ2-1; D possibly matches TRBD1 or TRBD2 (5 bases each). Germline V CDR1 and CDR2: DFQATT, SNEGSKA (reference sequence). This CDR3 is 13 amino acids long. V shed 7 bases and J shed 6 bases, with 16 bases lying between them. The CDR3 sequence is CSGRRGRVNEQFF. The CDR3 region has the DNA TGCAGTGGGCGACGGGGCAGGGTCAATGAGCAGTTCTTC.

As concerns this clonotype: At one end the junction does not follow the germline gene, possibly because of a read error. V and J are TRBV6-1 and TRBJ2-1; a possible D gene is TRBD2 (5 bases). Germline V gene data show CDR1 as MNHNS and CDR2 as SASEGT. The CDR3 runs 15 residues. Here the CDR3 reads CASSRYEGLYNEQFF. The CDR3 DNA reads TGCGCCAGCAGCCGCTATGAGGGCCTCTACAATGAGCAGTTCTTC.

The V call is TRBV6-1, the J call TRBJ2-5; no clear D gene. Per germline, CDR1 MNHNS and CDR2 SASEGT. This CDR3 has 15 residues. The V gene lost 5 bases and the J gene lost 9 bases, with 22 bases spanning the gap. The CDR3 nucleotides are TGTGCCAGCAGTCCTGGGATCTCGGAAAGTGCGGCCCAGTACTTC. It yields the protein CASSPGISESAAQYF.

This clonotype has more than one count but fewer than ten. The chain couples TRBV20-1 to TRBJ1-5; D not resolved. There are 16 residues in the CDR3. Germline CDR1 DFQATT, CDR2 SNEGSKA (reference sequence). V shed 0 bases and J shed 0 bases, with 12 bases lying between them. CDR3 nucleotide sequence: TGCAGTGCTAGAGATCCAGGACGGGATAGCAATCAGCCCCAGCATTTT. It codes for CSARDPGRDSNQPQHF.

This clonotype showed up just a few times. This chain connects TRBV4-3 to TRBJ1-1; 8 positions match TRBD1. The trim removed 2 bases at V and 7 bases at J, leaving 6 bases unmatched. This CDR3 is 14 amino acids long. Germline CDR1 reads LGHNA; CDR2 reads YSLEER. The chain's CDR3 is CASSQTGTGIEAFF. CDR3 nucleotides: TGCGCCAGCAGCCAAACCGGGACAGGTATTGAAGCTTTCTTT.